One and the same sample provided the 20 T cell receptor beta chains below, sequenced in a study of radiotherapy plus CTLA-4 blockade in lung cancer. Some clones are missing from TCRdb's copy, which holds only in-frame ones; the method was immunoSEQ multiplex PCR. The sample lists about 36,000 clones, approximately 85% seen once, with 5% to 7.5% in the top ten. The source material was peripheral blood, sampled from a patient treated with radiotherapy plus ipilimumab. These receptors came from a human donor with non-small cell lung cancer who had stable disease on radiotherapy plus ipilimumab.

The genes are TRBV25-1 and TRBJ2-6; no reliable D call. The length of the CDR3 is 17 residues. Germline CDR1 is MGHDK and CDR2 is SYGVNS. V gave up 1 base and J gave up 0 bases, with 10 bases separating them. The CDR3, as DNA: TGTGCCAGCAGTGAATCAGTCAGTCTCTCTGGGGCCAACGTCCTGACTTTC. It codes for CASSESVSLSGANVLTF.

The genes are TRBV7-2 and TRBJ2-7, with 10 bases lining up with TRBD1. Germline CDR1 SGHTA, CDR2 FQGNSA. The CDR3 extends over 15 amino acids. J gave up 6 bases and V 6 bases, and 11 bases lay outside the gene matches. CDR3 residues: CASSFSGTGVGEQYF. The CDR3 DNA follows: TGTGCCAGCAGTTTCTCCGGGACAGGGGTCGGCGAGCAGTACTTC.

The rearrangement joins TRBV30 to TRBJ1-1; D gene uncertain. The CDR3 totals 13 residues. The V and J ends lost 3 bases and 4 bases respectively, with 12 bases between them. The germline V gene encodes CDR1 GTSNPN and CDR2 SVGIG (reference sequence). The chain's CDR3 is CAWRAEGFTEAFF. CDR3 nucleotides: TGTGCCTGGAGGGCAGAGGGATTCACTGAAGCTTTCTTT.

A single count supports this clone. The rearrangement joins TRBV7-2 to TRBJ2-1, with 7 bases that match TRBD2. The CDR3 totals 14 residues. The V gene end was trimmed by 0 bases and the J gene end by 6 bases; junction bases not matched to a gene: 2. Germline CDR1 reads SGHTA; CDR2 reads FQGNSA. In nucleotides, the CDR3 is TGTGCCAGCAGCTTAGCGGGACTATCCAATGAGCAGTTCTTC. Its protein is CASSLAGLSNEQFF.

The CDR3: CASSQEGASGLYEQYF. In nucleotides, the CDR3 is TGCGCCAGCAGCCAAGAAGGGGCTAGCGGGCTCTACGAGCAGTACTTC. The V gene is TRBV4-1, the J gene TRBJ2-7, with TRBD2 matching over 8 bases. This CDR3 region has 16 residues. V lost 0 bases, J lost 3 bases, and 7 bases stayed unmatched. CDR1 MGHRA and CDR2 YSYEKL come from the germline V gene.

J is TRBJ1-4 and V is TRBV28; possible D gene TRBD1, 5 bases. Looked up from germline, CDR1 is MDHEN and CDR2 is SYDVKM. The V end lost 1 base, the J end lost 2 bases, and 14 bases lay between the germline ends. The CDR3 loop spans 17 amino acids. The CDR3 here is CASSLSPGLTTNEKLFF. CDR3 sequence (DNA): TGTGCCAGCAGTTTATCTCCAGGGCTAACCACTAATGAAAAACTGTTTTTT.

In its sample, this clone was seen once. The chain carries TRBV27 and TRBJ2-7; 10 bases map to TRBD2. CDR1 MNHEY and CDR2 SMNVEV come from the germline V gene (reference sequence). This CDR3 is built from 15 residues. J was trimmed by 5 bases and V by 1 base; bases with no gene match: 5. Here the CDR3 reads CASSLLASGSDEQYF. The CDR3 nucleotides are TGTGCCAGCAGTTTATTGGCTAGCGGGAGCGACGAGCAGTACTTC.

The chain has TRBV7-2 and TRBJ2-5; no clear D. In germline, CDR1 is SGHTA, CDR2 FQGNSA. The CDR3 loop spans 13 amino acids. V lost 2 bases, J lost 3 bases, and 7 bases lay in between. The CDR3 spells CASSLYKKETQYF. As DNA, the CDR3 is TGTGCCAGCAGCTTATACAAAAAAGAGACCCAGTACTTC.

The DNA of the CDR3 is TGTGCCAGCAGCTCAAACAGGGGGATCGGGGAGCTGTTTTTT. It translates to CASSSNRGIGELFF. The V and J genes are TRBV5-4 and TRBJ2-2, with 8 bases aligning to TRBD1. The V and J ends lost 3 bases and 7 bases, in that order; junction bases with no gene match: 5. The length of the CDR3 is 14 residues. CDR1 SGHNT and CDR2 YYREEE come from the germline V gene (reference sequence).

The rearrangement joins TRBV5-1 to TRBJ2-1, with 11 bases aligning to TRBD2. Looked up from germline, CDR1 is SGHRS and CDR2 is YFSETQ. Trimming removed 3 bases from V and 6 bases from J; junction bases left unmatched: 8. The CDR3 sequence is 16 residues long. CDR3 loop: CASSSLLAGDSNEQFF. In nucleotides, the CDR3 is TGCGCCAGCAGCTCCTTACTAGCGGGAGACTCCAATGAGCAGTTCTTC.

The V call is TRBV30, the J call TRBJ1-5; the D gene is possibly TRBD1 (5 bases). CDR1 and CDR2 from the germline V gene are GTSNPN and SVGIG (reference sequence). V was clipped by 4 bases and J by 5 bases, with 15 bases between them. CDR3 length equals 14 residues. The CDR3 is CAWNDRDLYQPQHF. In DNA, the CDR3 is TGTGCCTGGAACGACCGGGACTTATATCAGCCCCAGCATTTT.

This chain joins TRBV2 and TRBJ1-2, with a possible D match to TRBD1 (6 bases). V was cut by 1 base and J by 7 bases, with 13 bases left in between. Germline CDR1 SNHLY, CDR2 FYNNEI. CDR3 length: 14 amino acids. This CDR3 reads CASSEDRATGGYTF. The CDR3 DNA reads as TGTGCCAGCAGTGAAGACAGGGCAACTGGTGGCTACACCTTC.

The chain has TRBV5-1 and TRBJ2-1, with 7 bases identical to TRBD2. The germline V gene has CDR1 SGHRS and CDR2 YFSETQ. Germline trimming cut 0 bases from V and 3 bases from J; bases unmatched to any gene: 6. This CDR3 has 16 residues. This CDR3 is CASSLESASGYNEQFF. In DNA form, the CDR3 reads TGCGCCAGCAGCTTGGAGTCGGCTAGCGGCTACAATGAGCAGTTCTTC.

V and J are TRBV4-3 and TRBJ2-7; 7 bases are shared with TRBD1. With V trimmed by 0 bases and J by 2 bases, 1 base remained unmatched. Germline V CDR1 and CDR2: LGHNA, YSLEER. CDR3 length equals 14 residues. The CDR3 sequence: CASSQEGGTYEQYF. DNA for the CDR3: TGCGCCAGCAGCCAAGAAGGGGGCACCTACGAGCAGTACTTC.

This rearrangement joins TRBV29-1 to TRBJ2-7; TRBD1 might be the D (9 bases). The V gene lost 6 bases and the J gene lost 3 bases, with 21 bases spanning the gap. CDR1 is SQVTM and CDR2 is ANQGSEA in the germline V gene. The CDR3 covers 15 residues. CDR3 amino acids: CSVAGGGTGIYEQYF. CDR3 sequence (DNA): TGCAGCGTCGCCGGGGGGGGGACAGGGATCTACGAGCAGTACTTC.

The chain carries TRBV5-1 and TRBJ2-5; D gene uncertain. Germline CDR1 reads SGHRS; CDR2 reads YFSETQ. The CDR3 has 13 residues. Trimming took 4 bases from V and 0 from J, leaving 7 bases between them. The CDR3 nucleotides read TGCGCCAGCAGCCCTCGGTACCAAGAGACCCAGTACTTC. It codes for CASSPRYQETQYF.

This chain uses TRBV19 with TRBJ1-5, with TRBD1 as a possible D gene (6 bases). Trimming left V 5 bases short and J 4 bases short, with 9 bases between. Germline values: CDR1 LNHDA, CDR2 SQIVND (reference sequence). The CDR3 contains 13 residues. CDR3 sequence reads: CASSVGTNQPQHF. DNA for the CDR3: TGTGCCAGTAGTGTTGGGACAAATCAGCCCCAGCATTTT. Supplemented by reference TRBV19 and TRBJ1-5, the full variable domain reads DGGITQSPKYLFRKEGQNVTLSCEQNLNHDAMYWYRQDPGQGLRLIYYSQIVNDFQKGDIAEGYSVSREKKESFPLTVTSAQKNPTAFYLCASSVGTNQPQHFGDGTRLSIL.

The chain carries TRBV5-4 and TRBJ2-5; D is possibly TRBD1 (6 bases). This CDR3 is 15 amino acids long. Trimming pared 0 bases from V and 5 bases from J, leaving 14 bases between. Germline CDR1 reads SGHNT; CDR2 reads YYREEE (reference sequence). This CDR3 is CASSLVQGGSETQYF. For the CDR3, the DNA is TGTGCCAGCAGCTTGGTACAGGGTGGGAGCGAGACCCAGTACTTC. Complete variable domain (other parts from reference TRBV5-4 and TRBJ2-5): ETGVTQSPTHLIKTRGQQVTLRCSSQSGHNTVSWYQQALGQGPQFIFQYYREEENGRGNFPPRFSGLQFPNYSSELNVNALELDDSALYLCASSLVQGGSETQYFGPGTRLLVL.

The chain uses TRBV5-3 and TRBJ2-7; no definite D call. TRBV5-3 is an open reading frame, and its role is uncertain. This CDR3 contains 14 residues. Trimming cost V 0 bases and J 3 bases, with 10 bases left between them. The CDR3 reads CARSLGGGDYEQYF. The CDR3 coding sequence is TGTGCCAGAAGCTTGGGTGGCGGAGACTACGAGCAGTACTTC.

The V call is TRBV16, the J call TRBJ2-7, with TRBD1 matching 10 bases. The germline V gene encodes CDR1 KGHSY and CDR2 FQNENV. The CDR3 is made up of 13 amino acids. The V segment lost 6 bases and the J segment 7 bases; nucleotides outside the gene matches: 6. The chain's CDR3 is CASSRDRGLEQYF. CDR3 DNA: TGTGCCAGCAGTCGGGACAGGGGTCTGGAGCAGTACTTC.